One sample yielded the 23 T cell receptor beta chains listed below, sequenced in a study of cytomegalovirus exposure and HLA in healthy donors (dated by TCRdb to about 2017). The receptor library was made with the immunoSEQ multiplex PCR assay. TCRdb mirrors the immuneACCESS table, restricted to in-frame sequences. Some clones are absent from its copies; in checked studies, under half trace to an unresolved V gene, and the reason for the others is unknown. The sample has 250,000 to 350,000 clones on record, roughly 86% of them singletons. The ten largest clones add up to around 0.91% of the sample. Sequencing was performed on PBMCs. These TCRs come from a young man in good health and CMV-seronegative.

V and J are TRBV4-1 and TRBJ1-2; D perhaps matches TRBD1 (5 bases). Germline CDR1 reads MGHRA; CDR2 reads YSYEKL. This CDR3 region has 15 residues. The V gene lost 1 base and the J gene lost 5 bases, with 14 bases spanning the gap. In DNA form, the CDR3 reads TGCGCCAGCAGCCAAGGGCCGGCAGGGTCTTATGGCTACACCTTC. This sequence encodes CASSQGPAGSYGYTF.

The rearrangement links TRBV18 to TRBJ2-1; TRBD2 matches at 9 bases. CDR3 length equals 15 residues. Germline trimming cut 1 base from V and 9 bases from J; bases unmatched to any gene: 7. The germline V gene has CDR1 KGHSH and CDR2 LQKENI. CDR3 amino acids: CASSPQGRGGVEQFF. As DNA, the CDR3 is TGTGCCAGCTCACCACAAGGGCGGGGGGGCGTTGAGCAGTTCTTC.

The chain recombines TRBV6-1 with TRBJ2-1; tentative D call: TRBD1 (5 bases). The germline gives CDR1 MNHNS, CDR2 SASEGT. Deletions cut 8 bases from V and 7 bases from J, with 21 bases between. The CDR3 contains 15 residues. The CDR3 region has the DNA TGTGCCAGCGATAGCTGGGGTCCTCAGGGTAATGAGCAGTTCTTC. Protein product: CASDSWGPQGNEQFF.

This clone was seen a handful of times. This sequence joins TRBV5-6 and TRBJ1-2; 7 bases map to TRBD1. Germline-derived CDR1 and CDR2 are SGHDT and YYEEEE. The CDR3 has 13 amino acids. V shed 4 bases and J 5 bases; nucleotides not matched to a gene: 5. CDR3 amino acids: CASSPLTGYGYTF. CDR3 coding DNA: TGTGCCAGCAGCCCCCTGACAGGGTATGGCTACACCTTC. Combining the CDR3 with reference TRBV5-6 and TRBJ1-2 gives the whole variable domain DAGVTQSPTHLIKTRGQQVTLRCSPKSGHDTVSWYQQALGQGPQFIFQYYEEEERQRGNFPDRFSGHQFPNYSSELNVNALLLGDSALYLCASSPLTGYGYTFGSGTRLTVV.

This chain uses TRBV27 with TRBJ1-5, with D tentatively TRBD1 (6 bases). Deletions cut 5 bases from V and 16 bases from J, with 30 bases between. The CDR3 loop spans 16 amino acids. In germline, CDR1 is MNHEY, CDR2 SMNVEV (reference sequence). This CDR3 reads CASSTRGGAHIPTLHF. The DNA of the CDR3 is TGTGCCAGCAGTACCCGGGGGGGGGCTCACATACCGACCCTACATTTT.

The genes are TRBV7-2 and TRBJ2-2; D might be TRBD1 (5 bases). Looked up from germline, CDR1 is SGHTA and CDR2 is FQGNSA. V lost 6 bases to trimming and J lost 3 bases, with 17 bases between them. The CDR3 sequence is 16 residues long. The CDR3 region is CASRNTREGDTGELFF. CDR3 nucleotide sequence: TGTGCCAGCAGAAATACCAGGGAAGGCGACACCGGGGAGCTGTTTTTT.

This clone appeared a single time. V and J are TRBV6-6 and TRBJ2-1; TRBD1 is a possible D gene (6 bases). CDR1 MNHNY and CDR2 SVGAGI come from the germline V gene (reference sequence). V gave up 6 bases and J gave up 0 bases, with 12 bases separating them. This CDR3 region has 15 residues. The chain's CDR3 is CASSRDTSSYNEQFF. As DNA, the CDR3 is TGTGCCAGCAGCAGGGACACCAGCTCCTACAATGAGCAGTTCTTC.

This chain joins TRBV5-1 and TRBJ2-5, with D perhaps matching TRBD2 (5 bases). With 6 bases removed from V and 6 bases from J, the gap between germline ends came to 15 bases. Germline V gene sequence: CDR1 SGHRS, CDR2 YFSETQ. This CDR3 is built from 13 residues. The CDR3 nucleotides read TGCGCCAGCACCCCGGACGGGAAACAGACCCAGTACTTC. Protein sequence: CASTPDGKQTQYF.

CDR3 residues: CASSLFDSQGTQYF. CDR3 bases: TGTGCCAGCAGCTTGTTCGACTCCCAAGGTACCCAGTACTTC. The chain joins TRBV7-6 to TRBJ2-5, with D unclear. There are 14 residues in the CDR3. V dropped 3 bases and J dropped 8 bases, with 16 bases sitting between them. Germline V lookup: CDR1 SGHVS, CDR2 FNYEAQ.

This chain uses TRBV19 with TRBJ1-1, with D possibly matching TRBD1 (6 bases). V lost 7 bases, J lost 1 base, and 13 bases lay in between. This CDR3 spans 14 amino acids. The V gene's germline CDR1 is LNHDA and CDR2 SQIVND (reference sequence). CDR3 DNA: TGTGCCAGTATAGGGGGGGTCGGGAACACTGAAGCTTTCTTT. Translation: CASIGGVGNTEAFF. The variable domain in full, with the rest retrieved from reference TRBV19 and TRBJ1-1, is DGGITQSPKYLFRKEGQNVTLSCEQNLNHDAMYWYRQDPGQGLRLIYYSQIVNDFQKGDIAEGYSVSREKKESFPLTVTSAQKNPTAFYLCASIGGVGNTEAFFGQGTRLTVV.

The chain carries TRBV4-1 and TRBJ2-5; TRBD1 aligns across 8 bases. Germline-derived CDR1 and CDR2 are MGHRA and YSYEKL. V dropped 6 bases and J dropped 5; count of bases not matched to a gene: 5. The CDR3 consists of 13 residues. As DNA, the CDR3 is TGCGCCAGCAGTCTGACAGGGGACGAGACCCAGTACTTC. This encodes CASSLTGDETQYF.

V and J are TRBV6-5 and TRBJ1-2; no definite D call. CDR3 length: 13 residues. Trimming removed 2 bases from V and 6 bases from J, with 10 bases in between. Germline CDR1 is MNHEY and CDR2 is SVGAGI. CDR3 loop: CASSYVQFDGYTF. CDR3 sequence (DNA): TGTGCCAGCAGTTACGTCCAGTTTGATGGCTACACCTTC.

The genes are TRBV29-1 and TRBJ2-5, with 11 positions matching TRBD2. V shed 4 bases and J 3 bases; nucleotides not matched to a gene: 10. The CDR3 is made up of 16 amino acids. CDR1 is SQVTM and CDR2 is ANQGSEA in the germline V gene. The CDR3 loop is CSVASGGHRPEETQYF. CDR3 coding DNA: TGCAGCGTTGCTAGCGGGGGGCACCGTCCCGAAGAGACCCAGTACTTC.

This clone was detected only once. The genes are TRBV30 and TRBJ2-3, with 7 bases identical to TRBD2. Germline assignment: CDR1 GTSNPN and CDR2 SVGIG (reference sequence). With 5 bases clipped from V and 5 bases from J, the junction kept 10 bases outside the gene matches. The CDR3 is made up of 14 amino acids. This chain's CDR3 is CAWQATSTGDTQYF. The DNA of the CDR3 is TGTGCCTGGCAAGCGACTAGCACCGGAGATACGCAGTATTTT.

The chain couples TRBV6-6 to TRBJ1-2, with D maybe TRBD1 (5 bases). Trimming removed 4 bases at V and 4 bases at J, with 13 bases between. This CDR3 spans 14 amino acids. In germline, CDR1 is MNHNY, CDR2 SVGAGI (reference sequence). The CDR3 reads CASSLLDTSYGYTF. The CDR3 DNA follows: TGTGCCAGCAGTTTGTTGGACACTTCCTATGGCTACACCTTC.

The genes are TRBV5-1 and TRBJ2-7; unclear D gene. The germline V gene has CDR1 SGHRS and CDR2 YFSETQ. This CDR3 contains 16 residues. The germline V and J ends were trimmed by 0 bases and 2 bases, with 15 bases remaining between them. DNA for the CDR3: TGCGCCAGCAGCTTGGCCTTGGCAGTCCCCCCCTACGAGCAGTACTTC. Its protein is CASSLALAVPPYEQYF.

V gene TRBV6-5 combines with J gene TRBJ2-7; 7 bases are a match to TRBD1. The CDR3 totals 15 residues. Germline trimming cut 5 bases from V and 4 bases from J; bases unmatched to any gene: 11. From germline, CDR1 is MNHEY and CDR2 SVGAGI. CDR3 sequence (DNA): TGTGCCAGCAGTAATACAGGGGTTGGAAAGTACGAGCAGTACTTC. Residues: CASSNTGVGKYEQYF.

V is TRBV20-1 and J is TRBJ1-1; 7 bases line up with TRBD1. CDR3 length: 11 residues. CDR1 and CDR2 from the germline V gene are DFQATT and SNEGSKA (reference sequence). The CDR3 loop reads CRAYRGTEAFF. The CDR3 nucleotides are TGCAGGGCTTACAGGGGAACTGAAGCTTTCTTT.

The rearrangement links TRBV30 to TRBJ2-7, with 9 bases aligning to TRBD2. CDR3 length: 12 amino acids. V lost 5 bases, J lost 3 bases, and 2 bases stayed unmatched. Germline V gene data show CDR1 as GTSNPN and CDR2 as SVGIG (reference sequence). The CDR3 region is CAWDSGGYEQYF. Written as DNA, the CDR3 is TGTGCCTGGGATAGCGGGGGCTACGAGCAGTACTTC.

This chain joins TRBV9 and TRBJ1-5; the match to TRBD1 covers 10 bases. CDR1 SGDLS and CDR2 YYNGEE come from the germline V gene. The CDR3 has 17 residues. V lost 0 bases, J lost 3 bases, and 6 bases stayed unmatched. The CDR3 nucleotides are TGTGCCAGCAGCGTAGGTCCCGGGACAGGGGCCAATCAGCCCCAGCATTTT. This encodes CASSVGPGTGANQPQHF.

This clone has just a few counts. CDR3 coding DNA: TGTGCCAGCAGTTACTCGACCGGGGGGGCCGGGGAGCTGTTTTTT. This encodes CASSYSTGGAGELFF. The chain is built from TRBV6-5 and TRBJ2-2; 8 bases map to TRBD2. The CDR3 consists of 15 residues. Looked up from germline, CDR1 is MNHEY and CDR2 is SVGAGI. V shed 0 bases and J 6 bases; nucleotides not matched to a gene: 3.

The chain joins TRBV4-3 to TRBJ2-5, with 7 nucleotides matching TRBD1. Germline trimming cut 5 bases from V and 2 bases from J; bases unmatched to any gene: 8. Germline CDR1 reads LGHNA; CDR2 reads YSLEER. The CDR3 is made up of 15 amino acids. For the CDR3, the DNA is TGCGCCAGCAGCTCGCGCCCGGGACAGCAAGAGACCCAGTACTTC. Translation gives CASSSRPGQQETQYF.

The rearrangement joins TRBV5-1 to TRBJ2-2; 9 positions match TRBD2. After removal of 3 bases from V and 0 bases from J, the junction contained 3 bases not matched to a gene. The CDR3 spans 16 residues. Germline lookup yields CDR1 SGHRS and CDR2 YFSETQ. In DNA form, the CDR3 reads TGCGCCAGCAGCTACCGACTAGCGGCGAACACCGGGGAGCTGTTTTTT. Protein: CASSYRLAANTGELFF.